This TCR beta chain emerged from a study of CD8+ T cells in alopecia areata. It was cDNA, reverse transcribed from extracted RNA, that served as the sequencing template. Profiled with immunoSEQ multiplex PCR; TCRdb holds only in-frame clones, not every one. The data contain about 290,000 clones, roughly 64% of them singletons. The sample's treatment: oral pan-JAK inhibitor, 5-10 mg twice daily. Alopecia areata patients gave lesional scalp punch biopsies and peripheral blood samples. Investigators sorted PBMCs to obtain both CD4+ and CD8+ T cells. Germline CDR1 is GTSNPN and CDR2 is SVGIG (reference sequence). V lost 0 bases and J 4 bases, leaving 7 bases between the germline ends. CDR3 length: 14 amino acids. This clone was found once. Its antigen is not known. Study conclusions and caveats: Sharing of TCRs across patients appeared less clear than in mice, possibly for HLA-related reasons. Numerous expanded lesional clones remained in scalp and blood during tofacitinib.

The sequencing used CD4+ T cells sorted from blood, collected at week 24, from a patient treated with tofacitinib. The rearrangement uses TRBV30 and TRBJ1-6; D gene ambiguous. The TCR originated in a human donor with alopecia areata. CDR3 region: CAWSVGRYNSPLHF. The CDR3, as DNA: TGTGCCTGGAGTGTGGGCCGATATAATTCACCCCTCCACTTT.